One sample yielded the 28 T cell receptor beta chains listed below, sequenced in a study of T-cell reconstitution after alpha-beta-depleted transplantation in children. Unique molecular identifiers tagged the TCRbeta library. One entry per CDR3 protein results from TCRdb running MiXCR on the PCR reads. The sample includes about 980,000 distinct CDR3 sequences, roughly 29% seen only once; the top ten take over 25%. The sample in question was PBMCs, mostly from graft donor cells, obtained 360 days after TCRalphabeta/CD19-depleted stem cell transplant. The receptors were gathered from a boy younger than two who had a stem cell transplant for SCID, so the T cells may come from the graft donor.

This clonotype showed up just a few times. The chain employs TRBV15 and TRBJ2-2, with D perhaps matching TRBD1 or TRBD2 (5 bases each). This CDR3 comprises 18 residues. CDR1 LNHNV and CDR2 YYDKDF come from the germline V gene (reference sequence). V was pared by 5 bases and J by 1 base, with 20 bases between. For the CDR3, the DNA is TGTGCCACCAGCCCTTCGACGGGACCATACGGGAACACCGGGGAGCTGTTTTTT. Its translation is CATSPSTGPYGNTGELFF.

This chain connects TRBV3-1 to TRBJ2-5; 8 nucleotides agree with TRBD2. The CDR3 covers 17 residues. Germline V gene data show CDR1 as LGHDT and CDR2 as YNNKEL (reference sequence). Germline trimming cut 4 bases from V and 0 bases from J; bases unmatched to any gene: 10. This chain's CDR3 is CASSPRSGGGYQETQYF. The CDR3 DNA is TGTGCCAGCAGCCCCCGGTCTGGCGGGGGGTACCAAGAGACCCAGTACTTC.

The rearrangement uses TRBV4-2 and TRBJ2-7, with D perhaps assigned TRBD1 or TRBD2 (5 bases each). The CDR3 totals 17 residues. The ends were cut back, 0 bases at V and 3 bases at J, with 18 bases in the middle. The germline V gene has CDR1 LGHNA and CDR2 YNFKEQ. The CDR3 here is CASSQDMGLGDGYEQYF. For the CDR3, the DNA is TGTGCCAGCAGCCAAGATATGGGTCTGGGGGATGGCTACGAGCAGTACTTC.

The CDR3 here is CASSQGPRNQPQHF. The CDR3 coding sequence is TGTGCCAGCAGCCAAGGGCCGAGGAATCAGCCCCAGCATTTT. The chain carries TRBV3-1 and TRBJ1-5; D gene ambiguous. CDR1 is LGHDT, CDR2 YNNKEL, per germline (reference sequence). The CDR3 spans 14 residues. V gave up 1 base and J gave up 4 bases, with 8 bases separating them.

This clonotype was detected a few times. The chain has TRBV11-2 and TRBJ2-1; 7 bases line up with TRBD1. The CDR3 spans 15 residues. Germline CDR1 SGHAT, CDR2 FQNNGV. V was pared by 1 base and J by 2 bases, with 2 bases of the junction left unmatched. CDR3 sequence reads: CASSLAGTAYNEQFF. Here the CDR3 DNA reads TGTGCCAGCAGCTTAGCGGGGACAGCCTACAATGAGCAGTTCTTC. Variable domain in full (rest from reference TRBV11-2 and TRBJ2-1): EAGVAQSPRYKIIEKRQSVAFWCNPISGHATLYWYQQILGQGPKLLIQFQNNGVVDDSQLPKDRFSAERLKGVDSTLKIQPAKLEDSAVYLCASSLAGTAYNEQFFGPGTRLTVL.

This clonotype was picked up a small number of times. The chain carries TRBV12-3 or TRBV12-4 and TRBJ1-5; no firm D call. The CDR3 is 15 amino acids. V was cut by 2 bases and J by 4 bases, with 12 bases left in between. The DNA of the CDR3 is TGTGCCAGCAGTTTAATAGGGCTACCGAATCAGCCCCAGCATTTT. This encodes CASSLIGLPNQPQHF.

This clonotype was seen a few times. The chain uses TRBV5-1 and TRBJ2-1; 8 bases align to TRBD2. Germline V CDR1 and CDR2: SGHRS, YFSETQ. CDR3 size: 14 residues. J lost 3 bases, V lost 5 bases, and 4 bases had no gene match. The CDR3 nucleotides read TGCGCCAGCAGTTCACTAGCGGACTACAATGAGCAGTTCTTC. Encoded protein: CASSSLADYNEQFF.

This rearrangement joins TRBV20-1 to TRBJ1-2; weak D call: TRBD1 (6 bases). V lost 6 bases and J lost 0, with 23 bases in between. The CDR3 runs to 17 residues. Germline-derived CDR1 and CDR2 are DFQATT and SNEGSKA (reference sequence). CDR3 bases: TGCAGTGCCCAGCCGACAGGAAGAACTCGAGCTAACTATGGCTACACCTTC. Protein: CSAQPTGRTRANYGYTF.

J is TRBJ2-5 and V is TRBV20-1, with D hard to call. The CDR3 sequence is 14 residues long. V gave up 0 bases and J gave up 0 bases, with 8 bases separating them. Per germline, CDR1 DFQATT and CDR2 SNEGSKA (reference sequence). DNA for the CDR3: TGCAGTGCTAGAGACCAATACAACCAAGAGACCCAGTACTTC. It is translated as CSARDQYNQETQYF.

This clonotype was observed once. This rearrangement joins TRBV24-1 to TRBJ2-7, with D perhaps matching TRBD1 (7 bases). The germline V and J ends were trimmed by 5 bases and 4 bases, with 20 bases remaining between them. The CDR3 spans 16 residues. CDR1 is KGHDR and CDR2 is SFDVKD in the germline V gene. Written as DNA, the CDR3 is TGTGCCACCAGTGGGCCCACTCGACAGGGAGGTTACGAGCAGTACTTC. Its protein is CATSGPTRQGGYEQYF.

This rearrangement joins TRBV15 to TRBJ2-7; D tentatively reads TRBD1 or TRBD2 (5 bases each). Germline V gene lookup returns CDR1 LNHNV and CDR2 YYDKDF (reference sequence). The germline V and J ends were trimmed by 7 bases and 3 bases, with 22 bases remaining between them. The CDR3 covers 16 residues. The CDR3 coding sequence is TGTGCCACCACCTTGGGGTGGGGGAAGCAAGTCTACGAGCAGTACTTC. Its protein product is CATTLGWGKQVYEQYF.

This clonotype has a handful of counts. The J gene is TRBJ2-2, the V gene TRBV7-8, with 7 bases aligning to TRBD1. Germline values: CDR1 SGHVS, CDR2 FQNEAQ. The CDR3 extends over 14 amino acids. Losses at the gene ends were 5 bases for V and 4 bases for J; bases not matched to a gene: 4. The chain's CDR3 is CASSQRGLTGELFF. For the CDR3, the DNA is TGTGCCAGCAGCCAGAGGGGGCTCACCGGGGAGCTGTTTTTT. Full variable domain (rest looked up from reference TRBV7-8 and TRBJ2-2): GAGVSQSPRYKVAKRGQDVALRCDPISGHVSLFWYQQALGQGPEFLTYFQNEAQLDKSGLPSDRFFAERPEGSVSTLKIQRTQQEDSAVYLCASSQRGLTGELFFGEGSRLTVL.

In this sample, this clonotype turned up a few times. The chain links TRBV4-1 to TRBJ2-1, with TRBD1 matching over 12 bases. The CDR3 totals 19 residues. The junction had 19 bases not matched to a gene; V was cut back by 4 bases and J by 9 bases. The germline CDR1 and CDR2 sequences are MGHRA and YSYEKL. CDR3 amino acids: CASSLKGGLGTGGAGEQFF. CDR3 DNA sequence: TGCGCCAGCAGCCTAAAAGGTGGCTTGGGGACAGGGGGCGCGGGTGAGCAGTTCTTC.

This clonotype appeared many times. The V gene is TRBV4-1, the J gene TRBJ2-1, with 8 nucleotides matching TRBD2. The trim removed 0 bases at V and 4 bases at J, leaving 11 bases unmatched. CDR3 length equals 18 residues. Germline lookup yields CDR1 MGHRA and CDR2 YSYEKL. CDR3 residues: CASSQDEGGGIYYNEQFF. The CDR3 DNA reads as TGCGCCAGCAGCCAAGATGAGGGCGGGGGGATTTATTACAATGAGCAGTTCTTC.

This clonotype was seen a few times. The CDR3 bases are TGTGCCAGCAGCCAGGGTCGGGTCTTCACCGTAGATACGCAGTATTTT. It is translated as CASSQGRVFTVDTQYF. V is TRBV3-1 and J is TRBJ2-3; no clear D gene. Trimming took off 3 bases at V and 5 bases at J, with 18 bases between the two ends. In germline, CDR1 is LGHDT, CDR2 YNNKEL (reference sequence). The CDR3 runs to 16 residues.

The genes are TRBV20-1 and TRBJ2-1; TRBD2 matches at 7 bases. Trimming at V came to 4 bases and at J to 5 bases, leaving 5 bases not matched to a gene. The CDR3 length is 13 residues. CDR1 is DFQATT, CDR2 SNEGSKA, per germline (reference sequence). CDR3 residues: CSATGTTHNEQFF. For the CDR3, the DNA is TGCAGTGCTACCGGGACTACTCACAATGAGCAGTTCTTC.

This clonotype was counted a few times. V and J are TRBV12-3 or TRBV12-4 and TRBJ2-7; TRBD1 agrees at 8 bases. Trimming took 6 bases from V and 6 from J; bases not matched to a gene: 10. This CDR3 has 14 amino acids. In DNA form, the CDR3 reads TGTGCCAGCAGGCAGACAGGGGATGATGGCGAGCAGTACTTC. Protein: CASRQTGDDGEQYF.

The chain has TRBV5-1 and TRBJ2-7; D uncertain. Germline V lookup: CDR1 SGHRS, CDR2 YFSETQ. This CDR3 spans 14 amino acids. V lost 0 bases and J lost 5, with 12 bases in between. As DNA, the CDR3 is TGCGCCAGCAGCTTGGGTCAATTTGTCAACGAGCAGTACTTC. Its protein product is CASSLGQFVNEQYF. The entire variable domain, with the rest obtained from reference TRBV5-1 and TRBJ2-7, is as follows: KAGVTQTPRYLIKTRGQQVTLSCSPISGHRSVSWYQQTPGQGLQFLFEYFSETQRNKGNFPGRFSGRQFSNSRSEMNVSTLELGDSALYLCASSLGQFVNEQYFGPGTRLTVT.

This clonotype was found once. The chain combines TRBV4-3 with TRBJ2-7; D gene ambiguous. The CDR3 totals 15 residues. Germline values: CDR1 LGHNA, CDR2 YSLEER. The V end was cut by 0 bases, the J end by 0 bases, with 9 bases between. The CDR3 coding sequence is TGCGCCAGCAGCCAAGAGTGGGGAATCTCCTACGAGCAGTACTTC. It encodes CASSQEWGISYEQYF.

This chain uses TRBV5-6 with TRBJ2-3; D tentatively fits TRBD1 or TRBD2 (6 bases each). Germline V CDR1 and CDR2: SGHDT, YYEEEE. V gave up 7 bases and J gave up 6 bases, with 12 bases separating them. The CDR3 is 12 amino acids. The CDR3 DNA reads TGTGCCAGCTGGGGGGCCAGGGATACGCAGTATTTT. Protein product: CASWGARDTQYF.

The chain couples TRBV5-1 to TRBJ2-7; TRBD1 is a possible D gene (5 bases). V lost 5 bases and J lost 2, with 11 bases in between. The CDR3 is 13 residues long. From germline, CDR1 is SGHRS and CDR2 YFSETQ. The CDR3 nucleotides read TGCGCCAGCAGGATGGACATGACCTACGAGCAGTACTTC. It codes for CASRMDMTYEQYF.

The V call is TRBV7-9, the J call TRBJ1-2; D is perhaps TRBD1 (6 bases). Trimming took 9 bases from V and 6 from J, leaving 23 bases between them. This CDR3 region has 15 residues. The V gene's germline CDR1 is SEHNR and CDR2 FQNEAQ (reference sequence). The CDR3 DNA sequence: TGTGCCAGTAGTAGCGGTGGGGGCGCAGATCATGGCTACACCTTC. It specifies CASSSGGGADHGYTF.

The chain is built from TRBV5-1 and TRBJ2-5, with D perhaps assigned TRBD1 or TRBD2 (5 bases each). V lost 4 bases and J lost 4, with 14 bases in between. The germline CDR1 and CDR2 sequences are SGHRS and YFSETQ. The CDR3 covers 14 residues. DNA of the CDR3: TGCGCCAGCAGCCCGGGACCGGAGAGAGAGACCCAGTACTTC. Amino acid sequence: CASSPGPERETQYF. The full variable domain, rest sourced from reference TRBV5-1 and TRBJ2-5, is KAGVTQTPRYLIKTRGQQVTLSCSPISGHRSVSWYQQTPGQGLQFLFEYFSETQRNKGNFPGRFSGRQFSNSRSEMNVSTLELGDSALYLCASSPGPERETQYFGPGTRLLVL.

This sequence joins TRBV2 and TRBJ2-7; 7 bases align to TRBD1. The germline CDR1 and CDR2 sequences are SNHLY and FYNNEI. This CDR3 region has 15 residues. Trimming cost V 5 bases and J 3 bases; bases outside gene matches: 10. CDR3 loop: CASSSTGADFYEQYF. In DNA, the CDR3 is TGTGCCAGCAGTTCTACAGGGGCCGACTTCTACGAGCAGTACTTC.

This clonotype was recorded once. CDR3 in amino acids: CASTPIGSRNTEAFF. Written as DNA, the CDR3 is TGTGCCAGTACCCCAATTGGGAGCAGGAACACTGAAGCTTTCTTT. The genes are TRBV19 and TRBJ1-1; no definite D call. Germline values: CDR1 LNHDA, CDR2 SQIVND (reference sequence). Trimming left V 7 bases short and J 1 base short, with 16 bases between. This CDR3 spans 15 amino acids.

The genes are TRBV7-8 and TRBJ2-1; 8 bases align to TRBD2. Losses at the gene ends were 8 bases for V and 0 bases for J; bases not matched to a gene: 15. The CDR3 is 18 residues long. Germline-derived CDR1 and CDR2 are SGHVS and FQNEAQ. CDR3 loop: CASLKLGRGVSSYNEQFF. The CDR3 DNA is TGTGCCAGCCTCAAGTTGGGGCGGGGGGTCAGCTCCTACAATGAGCAGTTCTTC.

CDR3 in DNA: TGCAGTGCTAGGGTCACAGAGGGGTATGGCTACACCTTC. Its protein is CSARVTEGYGYTF. This chain links TRBV20-1 with TRBJ1-2; TRBD1 might be the D (5 bases). The CDR3 sequence is 13 residues long. V shed 3 bases and J shed 5 bases, with 13 bases lying between them. Per the germline V gene, CDR1 is DFQATT and CDR2 is SNEGSKA (reference sequence).

This clonotype came up a few times. The chain is built from TRBV6-5 and TRBJ2-1, with 9 nucleotides matching TRBD1. The CDR3 extends over 12 amino acids. After removal of 7 bases from V and 16 bases from J, the junction contained 11 bases not matched to a gene. CDR1 is MNHEY, CDR2 SVGAGI, per germline. The CDR3 here is CASKPPTGGQFF. DNA of the CDR3: TGTGCCAGCAAACCTCCGACAGGGGGACAATTCTTC.